This T cell receptor (beta chain) was captured by sequencing in a study of cytomegalovirus exposure and HLA in healthy donors (TCRdb year 2017). Broadly, across the study: In an earlier analysis of 587 of the donors, under 300 Gb of sequence data and 117 million unique TCR beta sequences from some 170 million T cells were reported. The study combined high-throughput TCR immunosequencing, statistical association of individual TCRs with disease status, and machine learning to predict cytomegalovirus infection status. In an earlier analysis of 587 of the donors, high-throughput TCR beta sequencing was used to judge whether each TCR beta V gene segment behaved as functional or pseudogenic. To study patterns of TCR occurrence, a later analysis re-analyzed previously published TCR beta repertoires from around 700 donors and added high-resolution HLA genotyping. The number of donors typed differed by locus, with about 629-640 for A, B, C, DRB1 and DQB1, roughly 520 for DQA1, 600 to 610 for DPA1, and some 440 for DPB1. Roughly five DR-DQ haplotypes were handled as single units for association and clustering because linkage in the cohort was strong. Rather than drawing on any new phenotypic data, the later analysis identified candidate immune exposures from TCR beta sequences and the way those sequences occurred across donors. In addition to the first cohort of 666 subjects, a separate validation cohort of 120 different subjects was used. The aim of the study was to test whether cataloging public T cell receptors could identify signatures of past pathogen exposure. The study profiled the T cell repertoires of hundreds of subjects by immunosequencing and related them to cytomegalovirus serostatus. Every discovery cohort repertoire had been produced on one sequencing platform. A later genetic analysis took genome-wide SNP genotypes for about 55% of the roughly 670 donors and used that subset as a discovery cohort. HLA typing included class I and class II loci at four-digit resolution. Donor age, sex, ethnicity and CMV serostatus were compiled alongside the repertoire data. Among the roughly 430 genotyped donors, approximately 81% belonged to the genetic ancestry cluster associated with self-reported Caucasian donors. Among about 400 genotyped donors of the cohort, an average of around 220,000 unique TCR beta nucleotide sequences was sequenced per donor, of which approximately 18% were non-productive. Roughly 300 gigabases of sequencing data and about 92 million unique TCR sequences made up an early release that covered over 550 HLA-typed donors.

Libraries came from the immunoSEQ multiplex PCR assay. A mixture of 60 forward primers for TCR Vbeta segments and 13 reverse primers for TCR Jbeta segments was used in the multiplex PCR. The CDR3 region of rearranged TCR beta genes was amplified from genomic DNA by a multiplex PCR assay. The amplified TCR beta libraries were sequenced on the Illumina HiSeq System as 87-base-pair reads. On the study's bioinformatics: Across the 670 or so repertoires, a later analysis counted around 80 million unique TCR beta chains, 8.5 million to 12 million of which were shared by at least two donors. Raw reads were error-corrected and collapsed into unique sequences with a nearest-neighbor algorithm that merged closely related sequences to remove PCR and sequencing errors. CDR3 sequences were aligned to IMGT reference sequences to assign V, D and J gene segments. Each retained sequence needed at least a six-nucleotide match to both a V gene segment and a J gene segment. Rearrangements were classified as productive when the CDR3 lacked stop codons and remained in frame with V and J, and all other rearrangements were classified as non-productive. Following IMGT convention, CDR3 was defined as the stretch from the second conserved V-encoded cysteine to the conserved J-encoded phenylalanine. In an earlier analysis of 500 to 650 of the donors, sequences lacking an unambiguous match to a single V gene segment were excluded. An earlier analysis of several hundred of the donors called V segments functional above 56.7% productive rearrangements and segregating when the between-donor standard deviation exceeded 5%. To diagnose cytomegalovirus status from the catalog of TCR beta chain sequences, a statistical classification framework was built. A later analysis assigned V and J genes by comparing TCR nucleotide sequences with IMGT/GENE-DB human TR gene sequences. The TCRdist pipeline was used in a later analysis to assign CDR3 sequences and most-parsimonious VDJ recombination scenarios. A later analysis defined each TCR beta chain by its CDR3 amino acid sequence plus V-gene family, and excluded reads lacking a unique V-gene family. A later analysis removed nearly 600 highly shared, low-generation-probability nucleotide sequences to deal with suspected cross-contamination and a sequencing artifact. In a later analysis, a clonal expansion index for each public chain was calculated from normalized within-repertoire ranks of inferred template counts. In a later analysis, generation probabilities were computed using a VDJ recombination model fitted to out-of-frame rearrangements, and the results were checked against IGoR. A later analysis scored TCR-TCR, TCR-HLA and TCR-CMV co-occurrence with hypergeometric tests, applying a repertoire-size bias correction to TCR pairs. False discovery rates were estimated in a later analysis by permuting HLA or CMV assignments 20 times. In a later analysis, co-occurring TCRs were grouped using DBSCAN, and TCRdist sequence similarity was added for clustering within HLA-allele-positive subsets. Repertoires with fewer than 30,000 or more than 120,000 public chains, plus five repertoires with anomalous nucleotide sharing, were excluded from co-occurrence clustering. Drawn from immuneACCESS, this table holds only the in-frame rearrangements with V and J called that TCRdb kept. Clones are partly lost; checked studies trace under half to an unresolved V gene and leave the rest unexplained. The V and J calls and clone size are taken from that table; D and trimming were inferred from the DNA. Here the sample has 100,000 to 150,000 clones; about two thirds occur a single time. The ten biggest clones cover more than 3% of the sample.

On this clone itself: Its recognized antigen is unknown. Base-call qualities are not available, and no considerably larger clone is one nucleotide away.

In total, 666 healthy bone marrow donors made up the cohort. All cohort members were sampled while nominally healthy, although unrecorded immune exposures were likely present. The donor was CMV seronegative and was included in the group of around 320 seronegative cohort members. Each donor provided a peripheral blood sample, and peripheral blood mononuclear cells were used for TCR beta sequencing. Genomic DNA extraction from the blood cell samples was performed with the Qiagen DNeasy Blood Extraction Kit. Paper-wide results and their limitations: The 87-base-pair reads could not distinguish some IMGT-functional V segments, including TRBV6-2 and TRBV6-3, so those segments were excluded. In a later analysis, TCR association rates were found to vary across HLA loci, with the most associated TCRs seen for DRB1 alleles and the fewest for HLA-C alleles. Most CMV-associated TCR beta chains appeared to be HLA-restricted in a later analysis, and the HLA associations seemed to be driven largely by CMV exposure. Sequencing depth was assumed to be roughly uniform across donors in the presence/absence analyses, though that assumption may not hold. Because HLA typing was unavailable for some donors at each locus, only the typed subset was used in association tests. The earlier analysis of almost 600 of the donors excluded some 16 rarely observed V segments, including chromosome 9 orphons, because counts were too low. Several of the top co-occurrence clusters appeared to be linked to parvovirus B19, influenza, CMV and Epstein-Barr virus, according to a later analysis. According to a later genetic analysis, donors in an Asian-associated ancestry cluster had fewer N-insertions in productive TCRs than the approximately 690-donor mean. A cluster of highly shared sequence variants was judged likely to be a technical artifact of the sequencing pipeline. The authors suggested that the approach could potentially be generalized to other disease states and immunological phenotypes. Correlated functional status among segregating V segments might reflect linkage disequilibrium, but an unknown experimental factor could not be ruled out. Assigning TCR associations to individual alleles was difficult when HLA alleles, especially DR and DQ, strongly co-occurred. A further reported finding was that TCR beta sequences accurately predicted the HLA-A and HLA-B alleles for most subjects in the first cohort. In vitro tests confirmed that three of the cytomegalovirus-associated TCR beta chains recognize cytomegalovirus antigens. The study gave a list of around 170 TCR beta chains associated with cytomegalovirus. An earlier analysis of 450 to 750 of the donors showed that most TCR beta V segments appeared in productive rearrangements either about 87% or about 30% of the time, which broadly matched IMGT annotations. For the cohort, immune exposure information was limited to CMV serostatus. Only TCR beta chains were sequenced in this cohort, and the absence of alpha or paired-chain data limited detectable features. The classifier was reported to diagnose cytomegalovirus status with high specificity and sensitivity in both the original cohort and the validation cohort. While some public TCRs were present in many individuals, most TCR sequences turned up only very rarely across donors. In a later analysis, HLA-associated TCR beta chains were found to be more clonally expanded and to have lower generation probabilities than equally common non-associated chains. In a later genetic analysis, a missense DCLRE1C variant was associated with V-gene and J-gene trimming of TCR beta chains, and the association was replicated in an independent cohort. A later analysis associated roughly 17,000 TCR beta sequences with specific HLA alleles at a false discovery rate of 0.05.

The germline V gene encodes CDR1 LNHDA and CDR2 SQIVND (reference sequence). Spanning cysteine to phenylalanine, the CDR3 consists of 13 amino acids. Only the CDR3 portion is preserved as DNA: 39 bases, with reading frame beginning at the first base. Relative to germline, V is missing 6 bases and J is missing 6 bases, with 6 bases of the junction outside any gene match. Source material: PBMCs. Recombination linked TRBV19 to TRBJ1-1, and TRBD1 matches 8 of the central bases. This TCR was recovered from a man between 25 and 39 years old in good health and CMV-seronegative. The CDR3 loop reads CASRPGQVPEAFF. The nucleotides read TGTGCCAGTAGGCCGGGACAGGTTCCTGAAGCTTTCTTT.